This T cell receptor (beta chain) was recorded in a study of OX40 agonist ivuxolimab in advanced cancers. For the study at large: From about 20 to 80 years was the age range, with a mean of roughly 59 years, and about 78% were male.

The CDR3 extends over 14 amino acids. Trimming shortened V by 3 bases and J by 1 base, and 9 bases separated the two germline ends. Germline V gives CDR1 SGHTA, CDR2 FQGNSA. Assay: immunoSEQ multiplex PCR; the TCRdb copy retains only in-frame clones and omits some. Here the sample spans over 40,000 clones, more than 75% being singletons. Notes on the study in general: In general, CD8+ T cells held more expanded clones than CD4+ did, on average.

Concerning this clone: The antigen remains unidentified.

Sequencing used CD4+ or CD8+ T cells sorted from blood, obtained in a trial of the OX40 agonist ivuxolimab. V gene TRBV7-2 combines with J gene TRBJ2-5; D is possibly TRBD2 (6 bases). The sequence was obtained from an adult with an advanced solid tumor such as melanoma, head and neck, liver or kidney cancer. The CDR3 DNA reads TGTGCCAGCAGCTTTGACGGGGGCCAAGAGACCCAGTACTTC. It specifies CASSFDGGQETQYF. Full variable domain (rest looked up from reference TRBV7-2 and TRBJ2-5): GAGVSQSPSNKVTEKGKDVELRCDPISGHTALYWYRQSLGQGLEFLIYFQGNSAPDKSGLPSDRFSAERTGGSVSTLTIQRTQQEDSAVYLCASSFDGGQETQYFGPGTRLLVL.